This T cell receptor beta chain comes out of a study of blood T cells in healthy people across ages. About the research overall: For every two T cells, template switching captured about one barcoded beta molecule.

The CDR3 is 13 residues long. Comments on this clonotype: A read error may account for a junction end that differs from germline.

A second roughly 6 to 11 cycle PCR used barcoded and J-beta primers. TCRdb re-called the 5' RACE reads through MiXCR, storing one row per CDR3 protein. The sample carries under 950,000 distinct CDR3 sequences, 22% recorded once. Russia was home to the donors, healthy Caucasian individuals aged about 6 to 90. Total RNA, at least 6 micrograms per sample, came from PBMCs. Sequenced material: blood. The genes are TRBV12-3 or TRBV12-4 and TRBJ1-1; tentatively, D is TRBD1 (6 bases). The sequence came from a man aged 70-80 years in good health. The CDR3 DNA follows: TGTGCCAGCAGTTACAGGGAGAACACTGAACCTTTCTTT. Translation gives CASSYRENTEPFF.